The 7 T cell receptor beta chains given below trace back to one sample, sequenced in a study of Graves' ophthalmopathy and Graves' hyperthyroidism. The authors amplified TCR beta CDR3 regions, and they did so from RNA transcripts for repertoire sequencing. After a first-round RT-PCR with HTBI primers, a second-round multiplex PCR was run. TCRdb re-analysed the multiplex PCR reads in MiXCR, keeping a single row per CDR3 protein. The repertoire consists of over a million distinct CDR3 sequences, with about two fifths occurring once and the leading ten covering 11%. The sample was peripheral blood or thyroid tissue (not recorded which). The receptor source for this set is an adult man with Graves' hyperthyroidism.

This clonotype was seen at least ten times. V and J are TRBV15 and TRBJ2-2; D remains unclear. V lost 3 bases to trimming and J lost 3 bases, with 14 bases between them. Germline loops: CDR1 LNHNV, CDR2 YYDKDF (reference sequence). The CDR3 runs to 16 residues. The CDR3 is CATSSNLDSYTGELFF. For the CDR3, the DNA is TGTGCCACCAGCAGCAACCTAGATAGTTACACCGGGGAGCTGTTTTTT. Together with reference TRBV15 and TRBJ2-2, the CDR3 gives the full variable domain: DAMVIQNPRYQVTQFGKPVTLSCSQTLNHNVMYWYQQKSSQAPKLLFHYYDKDFNNEADTPDNFQSRRPNTSFCFLDIRSPGLGDTAMYLCATSSNLDSYTGELFFGEGSRLTVL.

This clonotype was counted ten times or more. J is TRBJ2-7 and V is TRBV14, with D perhaps TRBD2 (5 bases). The germline V and J ends were trimmed by 0 bases and 6 bases, with 9 bases remaining between them. CDR3 length: 13 residues. Germline V CDR1 and CDR2: SGHDN, FVKESK. The CDR3 protein is CASSQDRRGEQYF. The CDR3 nucleotides read TGTGCCAGCAGCCAAGATCGCCGGGGCGAGCAGTACTTC. The full variable domain, completed using reference TRBV14 and TRBJ2-7, is EAGVTQFPSHSVIEKGQTVTLRCDPISGHDNLYWYRRVMGKEIKFLLHFVKESKQDESGMPNNRFLAERTGGTYSTLKVQPAELEDSGVYFCASSQDRRGEQYFGPGTRLTVT.

This clonotype has only a few counts. The rearrangement uses TRBV30 and TRBJ1-1; D is uncertain. Germline V gene lookup returns CDR1 GTSNPN and CDR2 SVGIG (reference sequence). This CDR3 comprises 13 residues. Trimming cost V 5 bases and J 1 base, with 11 bases left between them. The CDR3: CAWQTGPNTEAFF. CDR3 DNA: TGTGCCTGGCAAACCGGGCCGAACACTGAAGCTTTCTTT.

For the CDR3, the DNA is TGTGCCAGCAGCCAAGTTCCTCGCGGTGCTTCCTACGAGCAGTACTTC. Its protein is CASSQVPRGASYEQYF. The chain employs TRBV3-1 and TRBJ2-7; no definite D call. CDR1 is LGHDT, CDR2 YNNKEL, per germline (reference sequence). Trimming shortened V by 1 base and J by 1 base, and 14 bases separated the two germline ends. CDR3 size: 16 residues.

Comments on this clonotype: Mismatch with germline at one junction end may stem from a read error. V is TRBV7-2 and J is TRBJ1-2; D uncertain. The CDR3 totals 11 residues. The germline gives CDR1 SGHTA, CDR2 FQGNSA. CDR3 nucleotides: TGTGCCAGCAGCGCCCCGACTAGCGGCCCCTTC. The encoded protein is CASSAPTSGPF.

This chain connects TRBV10-2 to TRBJ2-2; the match to TRBD1 covers 7 bases. This CDR3 spans 13 amino acids. The V and J ends lost 6 bases and 4 bases, in that order; junction bases with no gene match: 2. CDR1 and CDR2 (germline): WSHSY, SAAADI. The CDR3 spells CASRTGVTGELFF. The CDR3 DNA sequence: TGCGCCAGCAGAACAGGGGTCACCGGGGAGCTGTTTTTT.

This clonotype occurred many times. V gene TRBV7-9 combines with J gene TRBJ1-1; D is unresolved. Deletions cut 4 bases from V and 3 bases from J, with 18 bases between. CDR1 and CDR2 (germline): SEHNR, FQNEAQ (reference sequence). There are 16 residues in the CDR3. CDR3 protein: CASSSAGSSDHTEAFF. CDR3 coding DNA: TGTGCCAGCAGCTCAGCGGGGTCTTCCGATCACACTGAAGCTTTCTTT.